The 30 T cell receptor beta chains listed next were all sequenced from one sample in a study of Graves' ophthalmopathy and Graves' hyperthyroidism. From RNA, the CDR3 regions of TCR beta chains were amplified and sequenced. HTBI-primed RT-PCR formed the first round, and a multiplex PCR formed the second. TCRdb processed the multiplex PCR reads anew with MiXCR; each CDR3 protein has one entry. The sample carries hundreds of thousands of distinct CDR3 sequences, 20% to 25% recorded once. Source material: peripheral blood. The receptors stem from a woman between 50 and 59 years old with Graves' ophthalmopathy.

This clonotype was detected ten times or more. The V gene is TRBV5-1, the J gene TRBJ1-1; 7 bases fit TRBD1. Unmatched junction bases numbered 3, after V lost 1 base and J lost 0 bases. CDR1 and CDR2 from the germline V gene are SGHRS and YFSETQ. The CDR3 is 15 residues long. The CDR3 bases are TGCGCCAGCAGCTTGAGGGGGCAGATGAACACTGAAGCTTTCTTT. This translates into CASSLRGQMNTEAFF.

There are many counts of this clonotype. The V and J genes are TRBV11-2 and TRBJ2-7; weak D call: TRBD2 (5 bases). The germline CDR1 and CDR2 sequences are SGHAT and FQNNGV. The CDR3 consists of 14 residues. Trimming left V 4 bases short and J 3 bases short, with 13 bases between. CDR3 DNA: TGTGCCAGCAGCTCCTCTTACAGCGGCTACGAGCAGTACTTC. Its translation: CASSSSYSGYEQYF.

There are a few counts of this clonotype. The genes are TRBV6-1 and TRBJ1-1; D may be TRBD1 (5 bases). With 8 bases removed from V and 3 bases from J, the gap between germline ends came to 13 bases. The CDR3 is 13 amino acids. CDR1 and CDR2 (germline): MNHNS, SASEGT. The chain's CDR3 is CASHTGEDTEAFF. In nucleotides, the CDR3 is TGTGCCAGCCACACAGGAGAGGACACTGAAGCTTTCTTT.

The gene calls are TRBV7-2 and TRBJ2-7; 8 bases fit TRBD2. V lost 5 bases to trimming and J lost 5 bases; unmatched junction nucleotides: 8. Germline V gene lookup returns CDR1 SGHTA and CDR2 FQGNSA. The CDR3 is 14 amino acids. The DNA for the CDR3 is TGTGCCAGCAGCAACAGCGGGAGAACCCACGAGCAGTACTTC. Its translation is CASSNSGRTHEQYF. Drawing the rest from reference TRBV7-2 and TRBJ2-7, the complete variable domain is GAGVSQSPSNKVTEKGKDVELRCDPISGHTALYWYRQSLGQGLEFLIYFQGNSAPDKSGLPSDRFSAERTGGSVSTLTIQRTQQEDSAVYLCASSNSGRTHEQYFGPGTRLTVT.

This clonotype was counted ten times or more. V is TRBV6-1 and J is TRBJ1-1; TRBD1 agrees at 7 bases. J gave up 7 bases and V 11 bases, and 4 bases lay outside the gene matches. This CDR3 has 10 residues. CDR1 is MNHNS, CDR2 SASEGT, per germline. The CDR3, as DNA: TGTGCCGGGGGGGACAGTGAAGCTTTCTTT. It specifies CAGGDSEAFF.

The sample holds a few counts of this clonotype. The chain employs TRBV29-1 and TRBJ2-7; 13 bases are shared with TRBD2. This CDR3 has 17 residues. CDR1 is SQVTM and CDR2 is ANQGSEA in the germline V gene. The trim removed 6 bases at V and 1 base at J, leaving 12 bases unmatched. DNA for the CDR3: TGCAGCGTCGACGGACTAGCGGGAGCTGCCCTTTCCTACGAGCAGTACTTC. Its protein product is CSVDGLAGAALSYEQYF.

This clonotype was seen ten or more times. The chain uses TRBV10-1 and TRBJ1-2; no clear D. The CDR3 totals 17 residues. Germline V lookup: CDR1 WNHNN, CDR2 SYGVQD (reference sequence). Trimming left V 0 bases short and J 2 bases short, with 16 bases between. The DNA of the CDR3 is TGCGCCAGCAGTGAGTCCCTGGAAGACGGAAAAAACTATGGCTACACCTTC. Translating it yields CASSESLEDGKNYGYTF.

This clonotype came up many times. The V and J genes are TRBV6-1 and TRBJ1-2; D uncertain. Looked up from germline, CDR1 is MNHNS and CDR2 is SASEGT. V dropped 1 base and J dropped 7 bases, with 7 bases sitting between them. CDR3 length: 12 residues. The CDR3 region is CASSEGGLGYTF. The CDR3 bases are TGTGCCAGCAGTGAAGGGGGTCTTGGCTACACCTTC.

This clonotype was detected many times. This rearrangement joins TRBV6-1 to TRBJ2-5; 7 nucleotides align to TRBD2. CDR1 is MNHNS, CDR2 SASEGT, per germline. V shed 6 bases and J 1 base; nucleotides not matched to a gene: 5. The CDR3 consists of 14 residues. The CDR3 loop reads CASRGGPGQETQYF. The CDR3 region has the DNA TGTGCCAGCAGGGGAGGGCCCGGCCAAGAGACCCAGTACTTC.

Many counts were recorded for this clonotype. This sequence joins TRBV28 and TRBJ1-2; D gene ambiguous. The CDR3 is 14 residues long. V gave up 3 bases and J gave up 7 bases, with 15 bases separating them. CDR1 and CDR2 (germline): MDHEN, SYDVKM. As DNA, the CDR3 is TGTGCCAGCAGTTTCGCCGGGGTGGGGAGTGGCTACACCTTC. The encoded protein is CASSFAGVGSGYTF.

The CDR3 DNA reads as TGTGCCAGCAGTTACTCGAATACGGACAGGGGAGAGACCCAGTACTTC. It yields the protein CASSYSNTDRGETQYF. The chain is built from TRBV6-5 and TRBJ2-5, with TRBD1 identical over 9 bases. Germline CDR1 and CDR2: MNHEY and SVGAGI. The ends lost 0 bases at V and 4 bases at J; junction bases unmatched: 6. This CDR3 comprises 16 residues.

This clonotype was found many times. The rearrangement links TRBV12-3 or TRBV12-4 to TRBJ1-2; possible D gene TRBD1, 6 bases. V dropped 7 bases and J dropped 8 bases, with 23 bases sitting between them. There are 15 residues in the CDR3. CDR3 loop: CASTDRSGVWKGYTF. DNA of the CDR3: TGTGCCAGCACCGATAGATCAGGGGTCTGGAAAGGCTACACCTTC.

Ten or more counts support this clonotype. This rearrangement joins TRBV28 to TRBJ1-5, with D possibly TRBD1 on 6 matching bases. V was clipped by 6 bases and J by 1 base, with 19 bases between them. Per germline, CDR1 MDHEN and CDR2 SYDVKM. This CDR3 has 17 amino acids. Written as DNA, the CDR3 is TGTGCCAGCAGGAGGGGAAGGGGGGTAGGGAGCAATCAGCCCCAGCATTTT. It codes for CASRRGRGVGSNQPQHF.

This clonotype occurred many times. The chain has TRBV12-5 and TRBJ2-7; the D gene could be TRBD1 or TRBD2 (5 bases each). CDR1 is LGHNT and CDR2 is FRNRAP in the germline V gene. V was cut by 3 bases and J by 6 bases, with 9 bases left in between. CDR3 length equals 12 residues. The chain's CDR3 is CASGFGGREQYF. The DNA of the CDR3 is TGTGCTAGTGGTTTTGGGGGACGCGAGCAGTACTTC.

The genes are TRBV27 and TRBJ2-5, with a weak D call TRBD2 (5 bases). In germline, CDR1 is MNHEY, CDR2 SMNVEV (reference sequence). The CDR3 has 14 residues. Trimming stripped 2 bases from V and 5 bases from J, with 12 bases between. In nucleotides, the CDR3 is TGTGCCAGCAGTTTAGAGGGAGCCGGGGAGACCCAGTACTTC. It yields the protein CASSLEGAGETQYF.

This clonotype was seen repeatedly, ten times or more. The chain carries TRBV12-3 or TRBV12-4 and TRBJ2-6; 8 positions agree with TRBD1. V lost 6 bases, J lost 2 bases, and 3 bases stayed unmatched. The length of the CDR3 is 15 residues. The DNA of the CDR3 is TGTGCCAGCAGACCAGGGGGCGCTGGGGCCAACGTCCTGACTTTC. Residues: CASRPGGAGANVLTF.

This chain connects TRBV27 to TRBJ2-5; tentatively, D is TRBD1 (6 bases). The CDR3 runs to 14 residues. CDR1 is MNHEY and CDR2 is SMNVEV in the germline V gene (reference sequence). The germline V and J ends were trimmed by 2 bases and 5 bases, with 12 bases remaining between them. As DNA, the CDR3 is TGTGCCAGCAGTTTAAGTACAGGGTGGGAGACCCAGTACTTC. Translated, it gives CASSLSTGWETQYF.

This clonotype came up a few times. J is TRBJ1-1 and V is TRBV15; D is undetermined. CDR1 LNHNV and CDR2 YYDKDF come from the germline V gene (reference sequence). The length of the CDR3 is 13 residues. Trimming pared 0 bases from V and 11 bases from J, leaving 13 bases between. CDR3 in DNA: TGTGCCACCAGCAGAGATAGTGGGGAGGCGGCTTTCTTT. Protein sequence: CATSRDSGEAAFF. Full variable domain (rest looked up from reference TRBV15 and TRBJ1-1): DAMVIQNPRYQVTQFGKPVTLSCSQTLNHNVMYWYQQKSSQAPKLLFHYYDKDFNNEADTPDNFQSRRPNTSFCFLDIRSPGLGDTAMYLCATSRDSGEAAFFGQGTRLTVV.

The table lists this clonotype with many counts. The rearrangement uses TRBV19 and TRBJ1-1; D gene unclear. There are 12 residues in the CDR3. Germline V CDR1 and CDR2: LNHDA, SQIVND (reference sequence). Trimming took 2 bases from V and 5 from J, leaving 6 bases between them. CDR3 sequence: CASSIHRTEAFF. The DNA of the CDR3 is TGTGCCAGTAGTATACATAGGACTGAAGCTTTCTTT.

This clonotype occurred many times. This chain's CDR3 is CASSATPGFKQPQHF. The CDR3 coding sequence is TGTGCCAGCAGTGCAACCCCAGGGTTTAAGCAGCCCCAGCATTTT. The chain has TRBV6-1 and TRBJ1-5; the D gene is possibly TRBD1 (5 bases). There are 15 residues in the CDR3. Between the trimmed V and J ends, which lost 4 bases and 7 bases, there was a span of 17 bases. The germline CDR1 and CDR2 sequences are MNHNS and SASEGT.

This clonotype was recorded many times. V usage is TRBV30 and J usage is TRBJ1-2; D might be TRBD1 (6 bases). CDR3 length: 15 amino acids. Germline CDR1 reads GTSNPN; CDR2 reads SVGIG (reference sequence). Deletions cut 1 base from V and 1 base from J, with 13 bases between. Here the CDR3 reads CAWSETYRVNYGYTF. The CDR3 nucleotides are TGTGCCTGGAGTGAAACCTACAGGGTTAACTATGGCTACACCTTC.

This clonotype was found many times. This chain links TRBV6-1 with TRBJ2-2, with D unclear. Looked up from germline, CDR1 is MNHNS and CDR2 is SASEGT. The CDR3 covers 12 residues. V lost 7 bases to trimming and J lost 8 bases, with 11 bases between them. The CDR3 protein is CASTSGSGELFF. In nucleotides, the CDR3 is TGTGCCAGCACCTCAGGTAGTGGGGAGCTGTTTTTT.

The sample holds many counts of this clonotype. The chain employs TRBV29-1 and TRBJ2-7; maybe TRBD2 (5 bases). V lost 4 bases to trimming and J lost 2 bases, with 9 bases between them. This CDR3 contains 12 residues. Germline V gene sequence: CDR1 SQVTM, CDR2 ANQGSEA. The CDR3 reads CSVGLTPYEQYF. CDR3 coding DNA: TGCAGCGTTGGACTAACCCCCTACGAGCAGTACTTC.

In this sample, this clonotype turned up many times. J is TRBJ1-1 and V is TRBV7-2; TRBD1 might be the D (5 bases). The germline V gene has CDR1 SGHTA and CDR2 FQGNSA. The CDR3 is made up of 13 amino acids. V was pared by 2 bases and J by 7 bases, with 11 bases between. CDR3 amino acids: CASSLYPTGEAFF. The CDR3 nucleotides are TGTGCCAGCAGCTTATACCCCACAGGTGAAGCTTTCTTT.

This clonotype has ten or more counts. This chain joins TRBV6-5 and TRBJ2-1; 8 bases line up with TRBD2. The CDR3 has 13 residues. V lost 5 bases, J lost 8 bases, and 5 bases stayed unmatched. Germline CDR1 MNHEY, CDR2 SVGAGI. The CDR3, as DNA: TGTGCCAGCAGTAACGGACTAGCCCATGAGCAGTTCTTC. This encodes CASSNGLAHEQFF.

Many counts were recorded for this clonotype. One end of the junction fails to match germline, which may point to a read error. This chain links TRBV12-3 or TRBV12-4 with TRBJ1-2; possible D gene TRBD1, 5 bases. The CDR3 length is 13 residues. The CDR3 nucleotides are TGTGCCAGCAGTTTGGGGGAGGGCTCAAGTGGGAGCTTC. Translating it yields CASSLGEGSSGSF.

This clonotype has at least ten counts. CDR3 DNA sequence: TGTGCCAGCACCCTACCGTTAGCGGGAGGGCCGGAGGAGCAGTACTTC. As protein: CASTLPLAGGPEEQYF. This chain links TRBV6-1 with TRBJ2-7, with 11 bases lining up with TRBD2. The CDR3 covers 16 residues. Germline loops: CDR1 MNHNS, CDR2 SASEGT. Unmatched junction bases numbered 15, after V lost 7 bases and J lost 7 bases.

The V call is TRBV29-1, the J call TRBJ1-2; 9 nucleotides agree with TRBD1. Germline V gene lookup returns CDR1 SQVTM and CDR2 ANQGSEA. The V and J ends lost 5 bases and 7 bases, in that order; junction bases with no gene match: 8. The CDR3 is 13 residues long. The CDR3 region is CSVSTGTGFGYTF. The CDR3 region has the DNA TGCAGCGTTTCGACCGGGACAGGGTTTGGCTACACCTTC.

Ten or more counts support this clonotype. Written as DNA, the CDR3 is TGTGCCCACGGGACAGTCCAAGAGACCCAGTACTTC. Its protein is CAHGTVQETQYF. This chain uses TRBV30 with TRBJ2-5, with 7 bases matching TRBD1. Looked up from germline, CDR1 is GTSNPN and CDR2 is SVGIG (reference sequence). The V and J ends lost 8 bases and 1 base, in that order; junction bases with no gene match: 4. The CDR3 totals 12 residues.

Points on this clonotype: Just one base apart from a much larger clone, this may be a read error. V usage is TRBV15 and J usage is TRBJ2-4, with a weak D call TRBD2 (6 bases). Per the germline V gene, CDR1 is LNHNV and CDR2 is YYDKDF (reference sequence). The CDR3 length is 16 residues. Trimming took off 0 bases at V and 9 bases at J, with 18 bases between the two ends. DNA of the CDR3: TGTGCCACCAGCAGAGATGGTTATGAAGTGGGGGGCATTCAGTACTTC. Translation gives CATSRDGYEVGGIQYF.